Presented here are 14 T cell receptor beta chains from one specimen sequenced in a study of shared clonotypes between healthy human individuals. Generated by immunoSEQ multiplex PCR, the TCRdb table keeps only in-frame clones and is missing some. The data hold a few hundred thousand clones, with approximately 74% observed a single time. Specimen: memory CD4+ T cells sorted from blood. This sample's subset: CD45RA-negative fraction. The receptors come from a man aged 25 to 40 in good health.

This chain uses TRBV11-2 with TRBJ2-2; 10 nucleotides match TRBD2. There are 15 residues in the CDR3. Per the germline V gene, CDR1 is SGHAT and CDR2 is FQNNGV. V trimming: 7 bases; J trimming: 5 bases; junction bases outside the gene matches: 7. CDR3 coding DNA: TGTGCCAGCACCCTAGCGGGGGTTAGGACCGGGGAGCTGTTTTTT. This encodes CASTLAGVRTGELFF. Full variable domain (remainder filled in from reference TRBV11-2 and TRBJ2-2): EAGVAQSPRYKIIEKRQSVAFWCNPISGHATLYWYQQILGQGPKLLIQFQNNGVVDDSQLPKDRFSAERLKGVDSTLKIQPAKLEDSAVYLCASTLAGVRTGELFFGEGSRLTVL.

CDR3 protein: CASPGLASYNEQFF. CDR3 DNA: TGTGCCAGCCCAGGACTAGCGAGCTACAATGAGCAGTTCTTC. This rearrangement joins TRBV27 to TRBJ2-1; 9 nucleotides agree with TRBD2. The CDR3 runs 14 residues. Trimming removed 8 bases from V and 3 bases from J; junction bases left unmatched: 5. Germline loops: CDR1 MNHEY, CDR2 SMNVEV (reference sequence).

This clone was seen only a few times. The chain employs TRBV7-8 and TRBJ2-3; 11 nucleotides match TRBD2. The CDR3 covers 18 residues. The germline V gene encodes CDR1 SGHVS and CDR2 FQNEAQ. V shed 2 bases, J shed 3 bases, and the junction held 10 bases outside the gene matches. This CDR3 reads CASSLRSTSGITTDTQYF. In nucleotides, the CDR3 is TGTGCCAGCAGCTTACGGTCGACTAGCGGGATTACAACAGATACGCAGTATTTT.

V gene TRBV18 combines with J gene TRBJ2-7; 11 bases map to TRBD2. Trimming removed 4 bases from V and 2 bases from J; junction bases left unmatched: 4. The CDR3 runs to 15 residues. Germline V CDR1 and CDR2: KGHSH, LQKENI. The CDR3 here is CASSQGLADTYEQYF. CDR3 DNA sequence: TGTGCCAGCTCACAGGGACTAGCGGACACCTACGAGCAGTACTTC.

This sequence joins TRBV11-3 and TRBJ2-1, with TRBD1 matching over 9 bases. CDR1 is SGHNT and CDR2 is YENEEA in the germline V gene. The ends lost 1 base at V and 0 bases at J; junction bases unmatched: 1. The CDR3 length is 16 residues. CDR3 nucleotides: TGTGCCAGCAGCTTAGGGGGACAGGGCTCCTACAATGAGCAGTTCTTC. It codes for CASSLGGQGSYNEQFF.

This clone was seen once. The chain is built from TRBV7-9 and TRBJ2-7; 9 nucleotides line up with TRBD1. J lost 6 bases, V lost 3 bases, and 3 bases had no gene match. This CDR3 has 13 residues. Germline V lookup: CDR1 SEHNR, CDR2 FQNEAQ (reference sequence). The CDR3 sequence: CASSLGTGTEQYF. Written as DNA, the CDR3 is TGTGCCAGCAGCTTGGGGACAGGGACCGAGCAGTACTTC.

The count of this clone is one. This chain uses TRBV5-1 with TRBJ2-1, with 8 nucleotides matching TRBD1. Germline-derived CDR1 and CDR2 are SGHRS and YFSETQ. This CDR3 spans 15 amino acids. V lost 6 bases and J lost 5; bases outside the gene matches: 10. CDR3 bases: TGCGCCAGCACCACGAGTGGACAGGGCCACAATGAGCAGTTCTTC. This gives the protein CASTTSGQGHNEQFF.

This clone was seen repeatedly, ten times or more. The chain uses TRBV5-4 and TRBJ1-2, with 7 bases identical to TRBD1. J gave up 7 bases and V 0 bases, and 3 bases lay outside the gene matches. The CDR3 sequence is 13 residues long. Looked up from germline, CDR1 is SGHNT and CDR2 is YYREEE (reference sequence). The CDR3 DNA follows: TGTGCCAGCAGCTTGGCCGACAGGGCTGGCTACACCTTC. Protein sequence: CASSLADRAGYTF.

The genes are TRBV9 and TRBJ2-4, with 10 bases fitting TRBD1. Germline V gene lookup returns CDR1 SGDLS and CDR2 YYNGEE. The length of the CDR3 is 16 residues. V lost 0 bases and J lost 9; bases outside the gene matches: 9. The CDR3 here is CASSVGVGTGVGIQYF. Here the CDR3 DNA reads TGTGCCAGCAGCGTAGGAGTGGGGACAGGGGTGGGCATTCAGTACTTC.

This clone was found once. The rearrangement joins TRBV10-3 to TRBJ1-1; D call uncertain. This CDR3 spans 14 amino acids. In germline, CDR1 is ENHRY, CDR2 SYGVKD. V gave up 3 bases and J gave up 0 bases, with 8 bases separating them. The CDR3 sequence is CAISDGQLNTEAFF. For the CDR3, the DNA is TGTGCCATCAGTGATGGGCAGTTGAACACTGAAGCTTTCTTT.

The chain links TRBV25-1 to TRBJ1-4; 9 bases fit TRBD1. The V and J ends lost 1 base and 7 bases, in that order; junction bases with no gene match: 7. CDR3 size: 16 residues. Germline V gives CDR1 MGHDK, CDR2 SYGVNS. The CDR3, as DNA: TGTGCCAGCAGTGAATGGGGGGGACAGGGACCTGAAAAACTGTTTTTT. It is translated as CASSEWGGQGPEKLFF.

In its sample, this clone was seen a few times. The chain carries TRBV2 and TRBJ2-7; TRBD2 agrees at 10 bases. From germline, CDR1 is SNHLY and CDR2 FYNNEI. The CDR3 loop spans 15 amino acids. V dropped 4 bases and J dropped 3; count of bases not matched to a gene: 6. CDR3 amino acids: CASSVTSGIYYEQYF. As DNA, the CDR3 is TGTGCCAGCAGTGTCACTAGCGGGATTTACTACGAGCAGTACTTC.

This clone was detected ten times or more. The V gene is TRBV10-2, the J gene TRBJ1-5, with D perhaps TRBD1 (6 bases). Germline V gene lookup returns CDR1 WSHSY and CDR2 SAAADI. Trimming removed 6 bases at V and 3 bases at J, with 9 bases between. This CDR3 has 13 amino acids. The CDR3: CASSTGPNQPQHF. The CDR3 region has the DNA TGCGCCAGCAGCACAGGGCCCAATCAGCCCCAGCATTTT.

The J gene is TRBJ1-4, the V gene TRBV10-2; D may be TRBD1 (5 bases). The CDR3 spans 16 residues. Trimming stripped 0 bases from V and 8 bases from J, with 16 bases between. Germline V gene lookup returns CDR1 WSHSY and CDR2 SAAADI. The CDR3 loop reads CASSESWGGNREKLFF. The CDR3 bases are TGCGCCAGCAGTGAGTCATGGGGCGGGAATCGCGAAAAACTGTTTTTT.